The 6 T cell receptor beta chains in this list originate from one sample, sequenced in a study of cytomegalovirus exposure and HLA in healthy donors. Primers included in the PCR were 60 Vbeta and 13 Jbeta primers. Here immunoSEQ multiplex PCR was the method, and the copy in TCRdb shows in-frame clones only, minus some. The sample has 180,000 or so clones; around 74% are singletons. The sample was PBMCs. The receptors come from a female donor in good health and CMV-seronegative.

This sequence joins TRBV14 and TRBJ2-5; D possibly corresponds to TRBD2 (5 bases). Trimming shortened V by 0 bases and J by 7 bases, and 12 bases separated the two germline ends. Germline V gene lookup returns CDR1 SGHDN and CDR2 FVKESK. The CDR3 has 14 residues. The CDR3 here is CASSQDGLAGTQYF. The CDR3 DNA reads TGTGCCAGCAGCCAAGATGGGCTAGCCGGGACCCAGTACTTC.

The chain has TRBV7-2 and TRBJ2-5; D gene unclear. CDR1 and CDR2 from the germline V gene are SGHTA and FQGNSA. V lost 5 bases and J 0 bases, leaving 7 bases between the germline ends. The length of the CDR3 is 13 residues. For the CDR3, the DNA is TGTGCCAGCAGCGTCTTAAACCAAGAGACCCAGTACTTC. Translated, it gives CASSVLNQETQYF.

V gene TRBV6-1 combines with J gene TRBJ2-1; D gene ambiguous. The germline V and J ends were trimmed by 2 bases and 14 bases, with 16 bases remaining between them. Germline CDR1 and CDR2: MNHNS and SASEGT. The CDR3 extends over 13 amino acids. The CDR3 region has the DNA TGTGCCAGCAGTGAAAGGTCTTGGCGGTTGGAGTTCTTC. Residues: CASSERSWRLEFF.

CDR3 coding DNA: TGTGCCAGCAGCTTCGGGACTAGCGGACACAATGAGCAGTTCTTC. Translated, it gives CASSFGTSGHNEQFF. The chain is built from TRBV7-9 and TRBJ2-1; 11 bases agree with TRBD2. The CDR3 runs 15 residues. The V and J ends lost 3 bases and 5 bases, in that order; junction bases with no gene match: 3. Germline CDR1 SEHNR, CDR2 FQNEAQ (reference sequence).

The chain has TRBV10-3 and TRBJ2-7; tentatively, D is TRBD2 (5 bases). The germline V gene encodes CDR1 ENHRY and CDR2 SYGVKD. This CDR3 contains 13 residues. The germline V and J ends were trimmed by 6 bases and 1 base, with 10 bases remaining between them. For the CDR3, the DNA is TGTGCCATCAGCGCCGGGATATCCTACGAGCAGTACTTC. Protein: CAISAGISYEQYF.

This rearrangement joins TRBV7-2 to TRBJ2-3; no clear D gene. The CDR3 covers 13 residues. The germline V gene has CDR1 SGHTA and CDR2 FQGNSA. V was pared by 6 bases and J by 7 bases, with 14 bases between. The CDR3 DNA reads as TGTGCCAGCAGTCAAGGCAGGCAAAATACGCAGTATTTT. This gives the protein CASSQGRQNTQYF. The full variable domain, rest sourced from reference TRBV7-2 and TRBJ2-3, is GAGVSQSPSNKVTEKGKDVELRCDPISGHTALYWYRQSLGQGLEFLIYFQGNSAPDKSGLPSDRFSAERTGGSVSTLTIQRTQQEDSAVYLCASSQGRQNTQYFGPGTRLTVL.